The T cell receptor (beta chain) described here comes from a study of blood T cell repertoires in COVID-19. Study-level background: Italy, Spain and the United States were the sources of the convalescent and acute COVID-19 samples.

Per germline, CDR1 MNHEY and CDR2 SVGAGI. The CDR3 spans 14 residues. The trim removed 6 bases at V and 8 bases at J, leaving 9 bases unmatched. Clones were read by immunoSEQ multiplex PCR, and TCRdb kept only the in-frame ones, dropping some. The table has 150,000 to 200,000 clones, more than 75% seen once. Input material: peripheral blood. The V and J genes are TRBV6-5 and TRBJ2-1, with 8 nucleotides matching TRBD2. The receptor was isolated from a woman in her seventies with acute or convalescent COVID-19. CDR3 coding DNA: TGTGCCAGCAGCCGTGTAGGCGGGGGGTATGAGCAGTTCTTC. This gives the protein CASSRVGGGYEQFF.